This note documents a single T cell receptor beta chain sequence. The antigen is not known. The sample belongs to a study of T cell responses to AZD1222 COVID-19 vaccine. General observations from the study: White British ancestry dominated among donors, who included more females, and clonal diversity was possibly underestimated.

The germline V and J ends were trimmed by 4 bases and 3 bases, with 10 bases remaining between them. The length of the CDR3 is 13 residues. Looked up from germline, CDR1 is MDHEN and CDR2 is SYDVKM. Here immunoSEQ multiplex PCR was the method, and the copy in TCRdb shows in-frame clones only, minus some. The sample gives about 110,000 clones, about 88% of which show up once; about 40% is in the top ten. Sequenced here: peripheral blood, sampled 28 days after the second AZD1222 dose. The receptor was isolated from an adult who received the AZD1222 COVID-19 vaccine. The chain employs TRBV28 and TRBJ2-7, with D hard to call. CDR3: CASSWAVIYEQYF. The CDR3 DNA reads TGTGCCAGCAGTTGGGCGGTAATCTACGAGCAGTACTTC.